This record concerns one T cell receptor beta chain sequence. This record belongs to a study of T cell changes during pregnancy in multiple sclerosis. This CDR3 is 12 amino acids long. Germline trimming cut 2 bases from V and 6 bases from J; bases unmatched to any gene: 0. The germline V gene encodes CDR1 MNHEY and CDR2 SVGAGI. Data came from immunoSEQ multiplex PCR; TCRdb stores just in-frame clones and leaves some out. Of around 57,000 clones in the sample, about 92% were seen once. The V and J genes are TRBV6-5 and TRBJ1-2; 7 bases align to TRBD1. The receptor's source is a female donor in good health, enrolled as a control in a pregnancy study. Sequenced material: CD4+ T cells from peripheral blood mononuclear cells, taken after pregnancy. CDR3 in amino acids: CASSYQGDGYTF. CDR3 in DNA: TGTGCCAGCAGTTACCAGGGGGATGGCTACACCTTC.